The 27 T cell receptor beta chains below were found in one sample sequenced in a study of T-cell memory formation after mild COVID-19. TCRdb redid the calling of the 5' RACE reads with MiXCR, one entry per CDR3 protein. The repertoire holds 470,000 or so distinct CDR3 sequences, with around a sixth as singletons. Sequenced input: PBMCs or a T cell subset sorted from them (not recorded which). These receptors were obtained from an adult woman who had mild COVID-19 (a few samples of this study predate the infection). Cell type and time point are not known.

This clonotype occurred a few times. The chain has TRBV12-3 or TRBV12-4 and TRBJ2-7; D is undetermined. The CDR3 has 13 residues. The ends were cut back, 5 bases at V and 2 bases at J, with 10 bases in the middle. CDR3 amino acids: CASSPPWPYEQYF. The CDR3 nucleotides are TGTGCCAGCAGTCCCCCGTGGCCCTACGAGCAGTACTTC.

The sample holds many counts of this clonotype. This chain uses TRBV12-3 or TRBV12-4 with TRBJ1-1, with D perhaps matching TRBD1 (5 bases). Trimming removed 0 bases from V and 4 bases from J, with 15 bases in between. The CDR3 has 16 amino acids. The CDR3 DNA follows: TGTGCCAGCAGTTTAGCGGGCTATGGGGCAAGCACTGAAGCTTTCTTT. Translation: CASSLAGYGASTEAFF.

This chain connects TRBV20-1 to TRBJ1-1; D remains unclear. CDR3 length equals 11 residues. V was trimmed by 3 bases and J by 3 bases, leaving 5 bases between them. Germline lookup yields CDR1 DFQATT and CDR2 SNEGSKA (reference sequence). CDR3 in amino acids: CSASPYTEAFF. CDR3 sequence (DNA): TGCAGTGCTAGTCCCTACACTGAAGCTTTCTTT.

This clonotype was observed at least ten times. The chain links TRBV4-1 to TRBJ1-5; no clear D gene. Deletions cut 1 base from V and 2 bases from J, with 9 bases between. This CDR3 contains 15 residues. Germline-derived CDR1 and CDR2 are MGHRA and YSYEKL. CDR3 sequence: CASSQGPPGNQPQHF. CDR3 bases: TGCGCCAGCAGCCAAGGGCCGCCGGGCAATCAGCCCCAGCATTTT.

The CDR3 spells CATSRGQGYTF. CDR3 bases: TGTGCCACCAGCAGGGGACAGGGCTACACCTTC. V gene TRBV15 combines with J gene TRBJ1-2, with 7 bases matching TRBD1. This CDR3 is built from 11 residues. Trimming cost V 3 bases and J 8 bases; bases outside gene matches: 0. CDR1 is LNHNV, CDR2 YYDKDF, per germline (reference sequence).

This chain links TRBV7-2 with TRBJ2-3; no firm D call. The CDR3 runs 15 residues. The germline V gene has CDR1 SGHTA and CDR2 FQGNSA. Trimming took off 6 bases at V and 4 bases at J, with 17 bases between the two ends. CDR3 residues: CASRWTPTLADTQYF. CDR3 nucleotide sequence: TGTGCCAGCAGGTGGACCCCTACTTTGGCAGATACGCAGTATTTT.

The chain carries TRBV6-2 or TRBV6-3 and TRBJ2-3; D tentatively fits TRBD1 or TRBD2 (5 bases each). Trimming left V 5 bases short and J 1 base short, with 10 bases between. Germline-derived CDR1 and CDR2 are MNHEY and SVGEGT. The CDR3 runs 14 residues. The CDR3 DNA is TGTGCCAGCAGTCGTCCGGGACGCACAGATACGCAGTATTTT. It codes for CASSRPGRTDTQYF.

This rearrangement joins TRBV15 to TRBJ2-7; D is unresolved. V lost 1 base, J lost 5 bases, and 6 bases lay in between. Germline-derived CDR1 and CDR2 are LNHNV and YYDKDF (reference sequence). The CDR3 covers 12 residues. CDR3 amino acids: CATSRVGNEQYF. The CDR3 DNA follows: TGTGCCACCAGCAGAGTGGGGAACGAGCAGTACTTC.

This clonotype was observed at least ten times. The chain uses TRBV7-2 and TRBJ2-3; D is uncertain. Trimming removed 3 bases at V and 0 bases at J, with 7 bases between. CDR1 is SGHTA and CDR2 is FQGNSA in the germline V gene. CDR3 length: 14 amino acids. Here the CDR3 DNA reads TGTGCCAGCAGCTTTTCTAGGAGCACAGATACGCAGTATTTT. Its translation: CASSFSRSTDTQYF.

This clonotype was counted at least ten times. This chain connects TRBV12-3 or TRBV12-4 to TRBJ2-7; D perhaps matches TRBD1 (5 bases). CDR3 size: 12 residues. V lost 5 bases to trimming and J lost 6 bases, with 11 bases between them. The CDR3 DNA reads TGTGCCAGCAGTGTTACAGGCTCCGAGCAGTACTTC. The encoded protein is CASSVTGSEQYF.

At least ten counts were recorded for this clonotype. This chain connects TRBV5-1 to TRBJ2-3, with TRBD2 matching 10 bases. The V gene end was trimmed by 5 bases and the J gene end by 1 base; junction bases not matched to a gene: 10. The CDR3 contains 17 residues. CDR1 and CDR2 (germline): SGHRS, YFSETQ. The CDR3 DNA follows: TGCGCCAGCAGGGATAGTACTAGCGGGATAGGCACAGATACGCAGTATTTT. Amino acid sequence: CASRDSTSGIGTDTQYF.

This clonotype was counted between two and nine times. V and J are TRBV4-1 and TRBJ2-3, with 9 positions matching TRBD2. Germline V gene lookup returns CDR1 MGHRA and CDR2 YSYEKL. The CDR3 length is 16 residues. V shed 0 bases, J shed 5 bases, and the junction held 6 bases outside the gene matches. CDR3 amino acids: CASSQDRGLARDTQYF. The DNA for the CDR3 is TGCGCCAGCAGCCAAGATCGGGGACTAGCAAGAGATACGCAGTATTTT.

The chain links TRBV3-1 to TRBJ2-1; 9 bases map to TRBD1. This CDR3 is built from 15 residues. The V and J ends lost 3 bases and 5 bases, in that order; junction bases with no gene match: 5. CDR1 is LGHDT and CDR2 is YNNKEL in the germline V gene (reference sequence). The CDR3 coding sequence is TGTGCCAGCAGCCAGCCGGGACAGGGAAACAATGAGCAGTTCTTC. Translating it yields CASSQPGQGNNEQFF.

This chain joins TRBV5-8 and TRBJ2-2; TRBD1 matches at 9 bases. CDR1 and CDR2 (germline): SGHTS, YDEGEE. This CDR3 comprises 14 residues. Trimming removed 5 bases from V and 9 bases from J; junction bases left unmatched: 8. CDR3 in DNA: TGTGCCAGCAGTTCTGGACAGGGGAGATGGGAGCTGTTTTTT. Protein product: CASSSGQGRWELFF.

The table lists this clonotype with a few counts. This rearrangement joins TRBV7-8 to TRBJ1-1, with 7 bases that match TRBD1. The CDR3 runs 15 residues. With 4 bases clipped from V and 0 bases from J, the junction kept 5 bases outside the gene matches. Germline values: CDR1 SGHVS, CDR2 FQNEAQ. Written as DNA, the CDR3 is TGTGCCAGCAGCTCCCCGACAGGGATGAACACTGAAGCTTTCTTT. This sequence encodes CASSSPTGMNTEAFF.

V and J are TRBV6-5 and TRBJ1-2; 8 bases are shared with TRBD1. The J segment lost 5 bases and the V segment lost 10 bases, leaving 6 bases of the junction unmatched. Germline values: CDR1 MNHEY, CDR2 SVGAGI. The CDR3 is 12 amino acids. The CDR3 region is CATVDRVYGYTF. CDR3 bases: TGTGCCACGGTGGACAGGGTTTATGGCTACACCTTC.

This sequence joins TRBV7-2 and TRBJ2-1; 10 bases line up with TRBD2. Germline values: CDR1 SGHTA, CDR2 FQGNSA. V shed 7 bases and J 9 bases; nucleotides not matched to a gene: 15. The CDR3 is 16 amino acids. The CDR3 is CASTQGGASGRGEQFF. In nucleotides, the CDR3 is TGTGCCAGCACCCAGGGGGGGGCTAGCGGGAGAGGTGAGCAGTTCTTC.

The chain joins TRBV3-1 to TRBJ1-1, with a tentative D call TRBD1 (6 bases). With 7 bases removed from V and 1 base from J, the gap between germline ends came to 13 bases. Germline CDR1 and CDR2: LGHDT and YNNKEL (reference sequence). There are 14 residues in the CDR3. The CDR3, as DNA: TGTGCCAGCACCTACGTAGGGGGGAACACTGAAGCTTTCTTT. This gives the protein CASTYVGGNTEAFF.

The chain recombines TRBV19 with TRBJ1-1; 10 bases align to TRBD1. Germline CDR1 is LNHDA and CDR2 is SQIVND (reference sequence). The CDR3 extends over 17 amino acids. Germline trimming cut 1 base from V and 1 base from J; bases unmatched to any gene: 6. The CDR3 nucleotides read TGTGCCAGTAGTATAGGAGGGACAGGGGAGAGGAACACTGAAGCTTTCTTT. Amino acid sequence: CASSIGGTGERNTEAFF.

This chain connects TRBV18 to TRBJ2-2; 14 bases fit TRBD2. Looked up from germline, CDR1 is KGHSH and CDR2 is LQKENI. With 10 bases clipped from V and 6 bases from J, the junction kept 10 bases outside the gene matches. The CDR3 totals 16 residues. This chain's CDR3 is CATRFGLAGGPGELFF. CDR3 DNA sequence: TGTGCCACCAGATTCGGACTAGCGGGAGGACCCGGGGAGCTGTTTTTT.

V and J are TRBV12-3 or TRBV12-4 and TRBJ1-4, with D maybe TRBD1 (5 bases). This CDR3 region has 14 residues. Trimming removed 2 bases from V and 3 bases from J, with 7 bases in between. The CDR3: CASSLQQANEKLFF. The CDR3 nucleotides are TGTGCCAGCAGTTTACAACAGGCTAATGAAAAACTGTTTTTT.

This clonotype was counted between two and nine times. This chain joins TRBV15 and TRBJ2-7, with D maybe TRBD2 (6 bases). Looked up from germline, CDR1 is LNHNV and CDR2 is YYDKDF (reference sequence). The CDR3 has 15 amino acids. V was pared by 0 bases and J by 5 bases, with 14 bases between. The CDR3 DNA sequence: TGTGCCACCAGCAGAGAGGGGAGGACAATAGACGAGCAGTACTTC. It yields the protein CATSREGRTIDEQYF. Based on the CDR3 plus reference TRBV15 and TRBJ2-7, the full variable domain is DAMVIQNPRYQVTQFGKPVTLSCSQTLNHNVMYWYQQKSSQAPKLLFHYYDKDFNNEADTPDNFQSRRPNTSFCFLDIRSPGLGDTAMYLCATSREGRTIDEQYFGPGTRLTVT.

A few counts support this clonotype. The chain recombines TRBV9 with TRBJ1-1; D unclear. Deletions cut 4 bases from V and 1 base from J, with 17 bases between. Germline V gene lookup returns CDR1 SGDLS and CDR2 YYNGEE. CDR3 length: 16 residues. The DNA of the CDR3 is TGTGCCAGCAGCCCGCGAGACGGACGGACGAACACTGAAGCTTTCTTT. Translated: CASSPRDGRTNTEAFF.

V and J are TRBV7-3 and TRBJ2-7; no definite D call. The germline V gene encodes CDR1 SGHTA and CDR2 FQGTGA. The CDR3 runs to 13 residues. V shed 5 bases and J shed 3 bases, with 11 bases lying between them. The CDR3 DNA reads TGTGCCAGCAGCCCCCAGGACGGCTACGAGCAGTACTTC. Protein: CASSPQDGYEQYF.

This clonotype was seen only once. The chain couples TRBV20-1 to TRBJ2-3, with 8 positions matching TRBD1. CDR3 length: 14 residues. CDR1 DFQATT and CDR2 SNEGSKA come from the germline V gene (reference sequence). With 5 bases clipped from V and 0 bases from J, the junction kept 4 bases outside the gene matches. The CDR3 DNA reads TGCAGTGCTGGAGGACAGGGAAGCACAGATACGCAGTATTTT. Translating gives CSAGGQGSTDTQYF.

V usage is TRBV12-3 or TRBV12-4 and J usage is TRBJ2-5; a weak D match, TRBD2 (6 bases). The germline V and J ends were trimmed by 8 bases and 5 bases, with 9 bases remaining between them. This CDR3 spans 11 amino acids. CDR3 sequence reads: CASGRGETQYF. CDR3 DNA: TGTGCCAGCGGTCGGGGGGAGACCCAGTACTTC.

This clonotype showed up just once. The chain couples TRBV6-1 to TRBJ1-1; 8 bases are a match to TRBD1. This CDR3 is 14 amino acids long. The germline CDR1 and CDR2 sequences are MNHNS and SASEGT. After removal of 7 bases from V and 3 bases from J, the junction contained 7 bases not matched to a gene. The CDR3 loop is CASTSDRGYTEAFF. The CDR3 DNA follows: TGTGCCAGCACAAGCGACAGGGGCTACACTGAAGCTTTCTTT.